This T cell receptor beta chain was sequenced for a study of T cells in Graves' hyperthyroidism and ophthalmopathy (dated by TCRdb to the late 2010s). Looking at the study overall: Peripheral blood was sampled at the time of initial diagnosis, prior to any treatment. A discovery cohort of approximately 100 patients, roughly 45 with Graves' ophthalmopathy and 57 with stable Graves' hyperthyroidism, was used to find distinguishing TCR V-J signatures. An independent validation cohort of 18 to 20 hyperthyroidism patients and about 15 patients who later progressed to ophthalmopathy tested prospective prediction of ophthalmopathy. For training and testing, the 100 patients in the discovery cohort were randomly divided in a 7:3 ratio. In about 6 Graves' hyperthyroidism patients, the study also compared T-cell repertoires from thyroid tissue with T-cell repertoires from blood. Following sampling, methimazole starting at 30 mg daily was given to hyperthyroidism patients, and high-dose intravenous methylprednisolone was given to ophthalmopathy patients. The paper reports TCR Vbeta CDR3 sequencing of approximately 130 peripheral blood samples: approximately 41 ophthalmopathy, about 75 hyperthyroidism and 17 progressor patients.

V loses 5 bases, J loses 7 bases, and the germline ends lie 15 bases apart. The CDR3 runs 14 residues from the cysteine to the phenylalanine. The retained sequence is limited to the CDR3, 42 bases, with the frame set at the first base. For CDR1 and CDR2, the germline V gene lists SGHNT and YENEEA. Stable Graves' hyperthyroidism was defined as the absence of progression to ophthalmopathy over 18 months of follow-up. Hyperthyroidism patients were aged 18 to 65 years and newly diagnosed, with disease duration of less than 2 months. Exclusion was applied to patients with uncontrolled infections, other autoimmune diseases, pregnancy or lactation. Diagnoses were established on the basis of clinical symptoms, serum thyroxine and TRAb, thyroid ultrasound, and orbital computed tomography. PBMCs were separated from 10 ml of fresh peripheral blood using Ficoll-Paque density gradient centrifugation. Trizol reagent was used to extract total RNA, and RNA quality was then checked on an Agilent 2100 Bioanalyzer.

The TCR beta CDR3 regions were amplified from the RNA transcripts. A first-round RT-PCR of the TCR CDR3 used the HTBI primer set with the Qiagen OneStep RT-PCR kit. The libraries were constructed in a second round of multiplex PCR and then size-selected and purified. Paired-end sequencing of the libraries was performed with 100 bp reads on an Illumina HiSeq2000. The original pipeline was this. Raw data were processed with SOAPnuke, discarding reads with adapters, uncalled bases, mean Phred below 15, or no exact constant-primer or identifier match. High-quality paired reads were merged using COPE v1.2.5, and each unique nucleotide sequence was defined as a clonotype. Clonotypes were aligned to IMGT TRBV, TRBD and TRBJ reference segments using MiTCR v1.1. Analysis was restricted to V-J combinations with a frequency above 0.0001, which covered roughly 99% of repertoires. A TCS score was defined as the ratio of F50 (clonal expansion) to E x V (chaos), with BLOSUM62-based TCRdist applied between CDR3 peptides within each V-J. Welch's t-statistics and random forest reduced 500 to 550 V-J features to some 14, which were used in a naive Bayes classifier (R e1071). TCRdb itself trimmed the public reads at Q25 with fastp, ran MiXCR and retained productive beta chains. Rows with a matching CDR3 protein are joined into one entry that keeps the most common DNA and genes. Here the V and J calls rest on TCRdb's processing, not on the authors' analysis. Recorded for this sample are roughly 740,000 distinct CDR3 sequences; about 15% of them occurred a single time. Approximately 8.4% of the sample is taken by the ten largest.

On this clonotype itself: Its antigen is still unknown. Base quality data are lacking; no much larger clone is found one base away.

General conclusions and limits of the study: Sample size was not statistically predetermined, and blinding of investigators to group allocation was not performed. In cross-validation, a model built on a 13 V-J signature told ophthalmopathy apart from stable hyperthyroidism with over 85% sensitivity and around 84% specificity, and in testing the same model reached 80%/75%. Blood samples also contained most of the expanded thyroid clonotypes (frequency above 0.001), which suggests that blood repertoires may reflect thyroid immune responses. In validation, progression to ophthalmopathy was predicted by the model with 70.59% sensitivity and around 76% specificity, a median of around 6.5 months before onset.

The chain links TRBV11-3 with TRBJ2-1; the D element might be TRBD1 or TRBD2, as each aligns at 6 bases. Material for sequencing was blood. This receptor was obtained from a man younger than 30 with Graves' hyperthyroidism. The CDR3 has the sequence CASSHLRGGNEQFF. The DNA reads as follows: TGTGCCAGCAGCCATCTCAGGGGAGGAAATGAGCAGTTCTTC. With the rest looked up from the reference TRBV11-3 and TRBJ2-1 genes rather than sequenced, the full variable domain is EAGVVQSPRYKIIEKKQPVAFWCNPISGHNTLYWYLQNLGQGPELLIRYENEEAVDDSQLPKDRFSAERLKGVDSTLKIQPAELGDSAVYLCASSHLRGGNEQFFGPGTRLTVL.